This TCR beta chain appears in the sequencing data of a study of CD8+ T cells in alopecia areata. This CDR3 has 12 amino acids. The V gene's germline CDR1 is SGHAT and CDR2 FQDESV (reference sequence). V dropped 5 bases and J dropped 3 bases, with 8 bases sitting between them. Study findings and constraints: More clonal than normal scalp was lesional scalp, particularly alopecia totalis/universalis.

This clone has a handful of counts. Antigen: not known. cDNA serving as the sequencing template came from extracted, reverse transcribed RNA. Using immunoSEQ multiplex PCR, the repertoire was profiled, and TCRdb retains in-frame clones only, with some absent. The sample shows about 140,000 clones, about three fifths of them seen only once. What was sequenced was CD4+ T cells sorted from blood. This rearrangement joins TRBV11-1 to TRBJ2-7; D is unresolved. The sequence derives from a human donor in good health. The CDR3 loop reads CASSILGYEQYF. The DNA for the CDR3 is TGTGCCAGCAGCATACTCGGCTACGAGCAGTACTTC.